The text below deals with one T cell receptor beta chain. Its cognate antigen is unknown. A junction boundary mismatches the germline segment, possibly from a read error. The PCR had 60 Vbeta and 13 Jbeta primers. Authors' processing steps: An analysis performed later counted about 80 million unique TCR beta chains (roughly 9.9 million of them shared). Sequencing was performed with immunoSEQ multiplex PCR; in TCRdb, only in-frame clones are kept and a portion is missing. That table supplies the V and J calls and clone size; D and trimming were determined from the DNA. In the table there are roughly 98,000 clones, around 70% of which are singletons. This specimen belongs to a study of cytomegalovirus exposure and HLA in healthy donors. For the study at large: In an earlier analysis, around 120 million unique TCR beta sequences were found from about 190 million T cells.

The study, taken as a whole, reports: Reports indicate that TCR beta sequences accurately predicted the HLA-A and HLA-B alleles of most subjects.

Germline V lookup: CDR1 SGHAT, CDR2 FQNNGV. This CDR3 is built from 16 residues. The chain has TRBV11-2 and TRBJ1-6; no reliable D call. Source material: PBMCs. The source of this sequence is a man aged 50-59 years in good health and CMV-seronegative. This CDR3 is CASSLIVGNRNLPLHF. The CDR3 region has the DNA TGTGCCAGCAGCTTAATTGTCGGTAACCGCAATTTACCCCTCCACTTT.